The 25 T cell receptor beta chains below were found in one sample sequenced in a study of response to subunit inactivated influenza vaccine. TCRdb itself ran the RT-PCR reads through MiXCR, one entry per CDR3 protein. The profile shows 450,000 to 700,000 distinct CDR3 sequences, approximately 14% of them singletons. Source: PBMCs from blood, taken about 13 days after vaccination. These receptors all stem from a man aged 45 to 65 who received an inactivated influenza vaccine.

CDR3 in amino acids: CASASGGQFIYEQYF. The DNA of the CDR3 is TGTGCCAGCGCGTCCGGGGGTCAGTTTATCTACGAGCAGTACTTC. The J gene is TRBJ2-7, the V gene TRBV12-3 or TRBV12-4, with D perhaps TRBD2 (6 bases). This CDR3 is built from 15 residues. Trimming removed 8 bases at V and 3 bases at J, with 20 bases between.

The CDR3 region has the DNA TGTGCCAGCAGCGTAAGACCCCGCCCCGACAGGGGAACAGATACGCAGTATTTT. Protein product: CASSVRPRPDRGTDTQYF. The chain recombines TRBV9 with TRBJ2-3, with TRBD1 matching over 8 bases. CDR1 and CDR2 (germline): SGDLS, YYNGEE. After removal of 1 base from V and 3 bases from J, the junction contained 13 bases not matched to a gene. The length of the CDR3 is 18 residues. The variable domain in full, with the rest retrieved from reference TRBV9 and TRBJ2-3, is DSGVTQTPKHLITATGQRVTLRCSPRSGDLSVYWYQQSLDQGLQFLIQYYNGEERAKGNILERFSAQQFPDLHSELNLSSLELGDSALYFCASSVRPRPDRGTDTQYFGPGTRLTVL.

This clonotype has only a few counts. The V call is TRBV6-2 or TRBV6-3, the J call TRBJ1-1; 8 nucleotides match TRBD1. This CDR3 has 16 residues. V gave up 0 bases and J gave up 0 bases; unmatched junction bases: 3. Per the germline V gene, CDR1 is MNHEY and CDR2 is SVGEGT. This CDR3 reads CASSYSMTGVNTEAFF. CDR3 sequence (DNA): TGTGCCAGCAGTTACTCGATGACAGGGGTGAACACTGAAGCTTTCTTT.

The chain is built from TRBV6-5 and TRBJ2-5; D is unclear. Trimming shortened V by 2 bases and J by 1 base, and 5 bases separated the two germline ends. Germline CDR1 and CDR2: MNHEY and SVGAGI. The CDR3 loop spans 13 amino acids. Written as DNA, the CDR3 is TGTGCCAGCAGTTACGCTGCCCAAGAGACCCAGTACTTC. It translates to CASSYAAQETQYF.

The V gene is TRBV7-9, the J gene TRBJ2-7; D is unresolved. CDR1 is SEHNR, CDR2 FQNEAQ, per germline (reference sequence). Trimming stripped 1 base from V and 4 bases from J, with 11 bases between. This CDR3 region has 14 residues. The CDR3 reads CASSLVTTWYEQYF. In DNA, the CDR3 is TGTGCCAGCAGCTTAGTAACCACATGGTACGAGCAGTACTTC.

This chain joins TRBV7-2 and TRBJ2-5; 7 positions agree with TRBD1. This CDR3 region has 15 residues. The V gene's germline CDR1 is SGHTA and CDR2 FQGNSA. The J segment lost 0 bases and the V segment lost 3 bases, leaving 4 bases of the junction unmatched. For the CDR3, the DNA is TGTGCCAGCAGCTTGCCAGGGGGTAACCAAGAGACCCAGTACTTC. Its translation is CASSLPGGNQETQYF.

This clonotype appeared a few times. The chain is built from TRBV10-3 and TRBJ2-1; 9 bases agree with TRBD1. Germline loops: CDR1 ENHRY, CDR2 SYGVKD. CDR3 length: 16 amino acids. J lost 1 base, V lost 5 bases, and 6 bases had no gene match. The CDR3 DNA reads as TGTGCCATCAGTACAGGGGGCCGGGGATCCTACAATGAGCAGTTCTTC. Translating it yields CAISTGGRGSYNEQFF.

This clonotype was seen many times. V and J are TRBV6-5 and TRBJ1-3; tentative D call: TRBD1 (5 bases). The V end was cut by 2 bases, the J end by 0 bases, with 8 bases between. This CDR3 has 15 residues. CDR1 and CDR2 (germline): MNHEY, SVGAGI. The DNA for the CDR3 is TGTGCCAGCAGTTACGAGGGGAGCTCTGGAAACACCATATATTTT. It is translated as CASSYEGSSGNTIYF.

This clonotype was detected a few times. This sequence joins TRBV7-9 and TRBJ2-7; unclear D gene. V lost 1 base and J lost 7, with 14 bases in between. Germline V CDR1 and CDR2: SEHNR, FQNEAQ (reference sequence). This CDR3 comprises 14 residues. CDR3 bases: TGTGCCAGCAGCTTAGTTTACACCGCTGGGGAGCAGTACTTC. This codes for CASSLVYTAGEQYF.

The rearrangement uses TRBV4-3 and TRBJ2-2; tentative D call: TRBD2 (6 bases). Germline V gene sequence: CDR1 LGHNA, CDR2 YSLEER. The CDR3 has 15 amino acids. The V end lost 1 base, the J end lost 2 bases, and 8 bases lay between the germline ends. CDR3 amino acids: CASSQVGTNTGELFF. CDR3 coding DNA: TGCGCCAGCAGCCAAGTTGGGACTAACACCGGGGAGCTGTTTTTT.

In this sample, this clonotype turned up a few times. The rearrangement uses TRBV6-6 and TRBJ2-7, with TRBD1 matching over 7 bases. This CDR3 comprises 13 residues. With 4 bases clipped from V and 4 bases from J, the junction kept 4 bases outside the gene matches. From germline, CDR1 is MNHNY and CDR2 SVGAGI (reference sequence). The CDR3 spells CASSFGQEYEQYF. The CDR3 bases are TGTGCCAGCAGTTTCGGACAGGAGTACGAGCAGTACTTC.

Only a few counts were recorded for this clonotype. V and J are TRBV18 and TRBJ2-7; 8 nucleotides align to TRBD1. The CDR3 has 15 amino acids. Losses at the gene ends were 3 bases for V and 2 bases for J; bases not matched to a gene: 6. Germline loops: CDR1 KGHSH, CDR2 LQKENI. In nucleotides, the CDR3 is TGTGCCAGCTCACCGGTGACAGGGGAAACCTACGAGCAGTACTTC. This sequence encodes CASSPVTGETYEQYF.

This clonotype was seen a handful of times. The J gene is TRBJ2-1, the V gene TRBV12-3 or TRBV12-4; D is perhaps TRBD2 (5 bases). V was shortened by 5 bases and J by 1 base, with 9 bases between the two germline ends. The CDR3 sequence is 14 residues long. CDR3 in amino acids: CASSAPGSYNEQFF. The CDR3 DNA follows: TGTGCCAGCAGTGCCCCGGGGTCCTACAATGAGCAGTTCTTC.

This clonotype occurred many times. The chain links TRBV5-1 to TRBJ2-3, with D hard to call. The CDR3 is 14 amino acids. V was pared by 7 bases and J by 0 bases, with 12 bases between. The germline V gene encodes CDR1 SGHRS and CDR2 YFSETQ. The CDR3 DNA reads TGCGCCAGCCAGTGGACCGACAGCACAGATACGCAGTATTTT. This codes for CASQWTDSTDTQYF.

The rearrangement links TRBV24-1 to TRBJ2-3; 8 positions match TRBD1. The CDR3 has 14 residues. V lost 9 bases, J lost 2 bases, and 6 bases stayed unmatched. Per the germline V gene, CDR1 is KGHDR and CDR2 is SFDVKD. The CDR3 nucleotides are TGTGCCACCTGGACAGGGCAAGACACAGATACGCAGTATTTT. Amino acids: CATWTGQDTDTQYF.

This clonotype showed up just a few times. The CDR3 is CASKQGVDEQYF. The CDR3 region has the DNA TGTGCCAGCAAGCAGGGGGTAGACGAGCAGTACTTC. V is TRBV12-3 or TRBV12-4 and J is TRBJ2-7, with TRBD1 identical over 7 bases. The CDR3 sequence is 12 residues long. V lost 7 bases and J lost 5; bases outside the gene matches: 5.

The V and J genes are TRBV4-2 and TRBJ2-5, with 14 positions matching TRBD2. Trimming removed 1 base from V and 2 bases from J; junction bases left unmatched: 3. CDR1 and CDR2 (germline): LGHNA, YNFKEQ. The CDR3 runs 17 residues. Written as DNA, the CDR3 is TGTGCCAGCAGCCAAGCGACTAGCGGGGGGGCACAAGAGACCCAGTACTTC. This encodes CASSQATSGGAQETQYF.

A few counts support this clonotype. V usage is TRBV18 and J usage is TRBJ2-2; maybe TRBD2 (6 bases). The germline V gene encodes CDR1 KGHSH and CDR2 LQKENI. V was shortened by 0 bases and J by 6 bases, with 11 bases between the two germline ends. The CDR3 covers 15 residues. The CDR3 bases are TGTGCCAGCTCACCACCGACTAGGGGCGCCGGGGAGCTGTTTTTT. Protein sequence: CASSPPTRGAGELFF.

This clonotype was seen a few times. This chain uses TRBV12-3 or TRBV12-4 with TRBJ1-1; 7 bases align to TRBD1. The CDR3 is 13 residues long. V trimming: 5 bases; J trimming: 10 bases; junction bases outside the gene matches: 10. CDR3 protein: CASSHDRERAAFF. The CDR3 nucleotides read TGTGCCAGCAGTCATGACAGGGAGCGGGCAGCTTTCTTT.

This clonotype was counted between two and nine times. Relative to the germline gene, one junction end is altered; a read error may explain this. The chain joins TRBV7-9 to TRBJ2-1, with D maybe TRBD2 (5 bases). Germline V gene data show CDR1 as SEHNR and CDR2 as FQNEAQ (reference sequence). CDR3 length equals 16 residues. This chain's CDR3 is CASRTSSGRSYNEQFF. In DNA form, the CDR3 reads TGTGCCAGCAGGACTTCGAGCGGACGCTCCTACAATGAACAGTTCTTC.

The V call is TRBV7-2, the J call TRBJ2-5; maybe TRBD2 (5 bases). Per germline, CDR1 SGHTA and CDR2 FQGNSA. CDR3 length equals 13 residues. V was trimmed by 4 bases and J by 5 bases, leaving 11 bases between them. CDR3 protein: CASSYGMVETQYF. The CDR3 bases are TGTGCCAGCAGCTACGGGATGGTGGAGACCCAGTACTTC.

The chain has TRBV12-3 or TRBV12-4 and TRBJ1-2, with 8 bases fitting TRBD1. V lost 4 bases and J lost 7; bases outside the gene matches: 14. The CDR3 has 16 amino acids. CDR3 sequence (DNA): TGTGCCAGCAGTTCCTGGACAGGGTTCTCAGCGTTTGGCTACACCTTC. It encodes CASSSWTGFSAFGYTF.

This clonotype was detected a few times. V and J are TRBV28 and TRBJ1-4; a possible D gene is TRBD1 (5 bases). The V gene lost 6 bases and the J gene lost 8 bases, with 19 bases spanning the gap. The CDR3 sequence is 15 residues long. Germline V gene sequence: CDR1 MDHEN, CDR2 SYDVKM. The CDR3 DNA sequence: TGTGCCAGCAGCCCCTCCGGGAGCGGGGGAGAAAAACTGTTTTTT. This translates into CASSPSGSGGEKLFF.

The chain couples TRBV11-2 to TRBJ2-1; 9 bases are shared with TRBD2. CDR3 size: 15 residues. V was pared by 4 bases and J by 5 bases, with 6 bases of the junction left unmatched. CDR1 and CDR2 from the germline V gene are SGHAT and FQNNGV. CDR3 in amino acids: CASSCSGSNHNEQFF. The CDR3 nucleotides read TGTGCCAGCAGCTGTAGCGGGAGTAATCACAATGAGCAGTTCTTC.

This clonotype has more than one count but fewer than ten. This chain uses TRBV28 with TRBJ1-4; D is ambiguous. Trimming stripped 5 bases from V and 8 bases from J, with 18 bases between. This CDR3 comprises 15 residues. CDR1 is MDHEN and CDR2 is SYDVKM in the germline V gene. The DNA of the CDR3 is TGTGCCAGCAGTCCGGGGATGATGGATGGGGAAAAACTGTTTTTT. It codes for CASSPGMMDGEKLFF.